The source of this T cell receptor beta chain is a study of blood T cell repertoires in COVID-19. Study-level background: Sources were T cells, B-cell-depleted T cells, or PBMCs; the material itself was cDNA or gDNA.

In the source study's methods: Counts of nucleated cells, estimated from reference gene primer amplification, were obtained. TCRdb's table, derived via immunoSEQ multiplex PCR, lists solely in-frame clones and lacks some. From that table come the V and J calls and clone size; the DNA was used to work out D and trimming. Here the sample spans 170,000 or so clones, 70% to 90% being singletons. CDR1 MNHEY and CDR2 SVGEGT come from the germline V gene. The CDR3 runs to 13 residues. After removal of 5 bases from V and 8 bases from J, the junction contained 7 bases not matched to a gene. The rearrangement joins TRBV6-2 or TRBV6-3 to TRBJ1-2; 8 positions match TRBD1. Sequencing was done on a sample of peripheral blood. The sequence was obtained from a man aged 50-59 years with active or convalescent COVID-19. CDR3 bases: TGTGCCAGCAGTCATGGACAGGGAAGAGGCTACACCTTC. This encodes CASSHGQGRGYTF.